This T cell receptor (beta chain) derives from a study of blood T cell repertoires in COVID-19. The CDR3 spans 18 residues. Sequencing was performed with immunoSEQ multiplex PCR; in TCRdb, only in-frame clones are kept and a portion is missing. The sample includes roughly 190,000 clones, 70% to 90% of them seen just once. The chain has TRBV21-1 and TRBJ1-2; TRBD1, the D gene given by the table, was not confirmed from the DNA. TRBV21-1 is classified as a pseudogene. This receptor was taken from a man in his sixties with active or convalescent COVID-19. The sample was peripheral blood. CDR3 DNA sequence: TGTGCCAGCAGCAAAGCGCTTTCCGGGGACAGGGGGCTTGCTGGCTACACCTTC. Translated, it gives CASSKALSGDRGLAGYTF.